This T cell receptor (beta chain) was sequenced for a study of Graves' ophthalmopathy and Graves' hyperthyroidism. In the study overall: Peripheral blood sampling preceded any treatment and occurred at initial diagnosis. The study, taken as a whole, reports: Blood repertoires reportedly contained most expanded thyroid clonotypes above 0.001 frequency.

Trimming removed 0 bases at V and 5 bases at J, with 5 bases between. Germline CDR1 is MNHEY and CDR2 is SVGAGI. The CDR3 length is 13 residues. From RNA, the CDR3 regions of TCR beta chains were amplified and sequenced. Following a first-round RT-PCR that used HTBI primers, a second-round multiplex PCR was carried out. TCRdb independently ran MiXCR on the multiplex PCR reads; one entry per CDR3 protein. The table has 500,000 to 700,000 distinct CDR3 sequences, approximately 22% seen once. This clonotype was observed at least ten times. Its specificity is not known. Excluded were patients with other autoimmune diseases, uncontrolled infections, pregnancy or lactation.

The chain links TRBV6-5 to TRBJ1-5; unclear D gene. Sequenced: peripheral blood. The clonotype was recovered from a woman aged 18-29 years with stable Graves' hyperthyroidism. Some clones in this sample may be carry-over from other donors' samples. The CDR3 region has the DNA TGTGCCAGCAGTTACTCCGCGTATCAGCCCCAGCATTTT. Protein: CASSYSAYQPQHF.